Presented here are 30 T cell receptor beta chains from one specimen sequenced in a study of graft-versus-host responses after intestinal transplantation. Only in-frame clones appear in the TCRdb table, and some are missing; sequencing was by immunoSEQ multiplex PCR. The table records tens of thousands of clones, 85% to 95% of them present only once. Their antigens remain unidentified. This sample comprised unstimulated CD8+ T cells sorted from spleen or lymph node cells, obtained before intestinal transplant. These receptors were collected from a human donor who received an intestinal transplant.

The chain uses TRBV14 and TRBJ2-1; TRBD1 aligns across 7 bases. This CDR3 is 14 amino acids long. The trim removed 6 bases at V and 0 bases at J, leaving 2 bases unmatched. Germline lookup yields CDR1 SGHDN and CDR2 FVKESK. The CDR3 sequence: CASRGQSSYNEQFF. In DNA form, the CDR3 reads TGTGCCAGCAGGGGACAGAGCTCCTACAATGAGCAGTTCTTC.

This chain joins TRBV6-1 and TRBJ2-2, with 7 positions matching TRBD1. Losses at the gene ends were 10 bases for V and 2 bases for J; bases not matched to a gene: 4. CDR3 size: 13 residues. CDR1 MNHNS and CDR2 SASEGT come from the germline V gene. CDR3 residues: CATRDRNTGELFF. In DNA form, the CDR3 reads TGTGCCACCCGGGACAGAAACACCGGGGAGCTGTTTTTT.

The chain uses TRBV29-1 and TRBJ2-5; TRBD2 agrees at 12 bases. V shed 7 bases and J 4 bases; nucleotides not matched to a gene: 4. The CDR3 extends over 13 amino acids. In germline, CDR1 is SQVTM, CDR2 ANQGSEA. This CDR3 reads CSASGGAGETQYF. CDR3 nucleotide sequence: TGCAGCGCTAGCGGGGGGGCCGGAGAGACCCAGTACTTC.

The chain carries TRBV29-1 and TRBJ1-1, with D maybe TRBD1 (6 bases). Trimming pared 2 bases from V and 4 bases from J, leaving 11 bases between. The CDR3 loop spans 13 amino acids. Germline lookup yields CDR1 SQVTM and CDR2 ANQGSEA. The CDR3 coding sequence is TGCAGCGTTGAATCCCAAGGGGGCACTGAAGCTTTCTTT. The encoded protein is CSVESQGGTEAFF.

This chain uses TRBV2 with TRBJ2-1, with 12 nucleotides matching TRBD2. V shed 4 bases and J 8 bases; nucleotides not matched to a gene: 6. CDR3 length equals 15 residues. Germline lookup yields CDR1 SNHLY and CDR2 FYNNEI. The DNA of the CDR3 is TGTGCCAGCAGTGGTCCTAGCGGGGGGGTAGATGAGCAGTTCTTC. Its protein product is CASSGPSGGVDEQFF.

The chain has TRBV4-1 and TRBJ1-2; D is uncertain. V was trimmed by 1 base and J by 4 bases, leaving 13 bases between them. The V gene's germline CDR1 is MGHRA and CDR2 YSYEKL. The CDR3 loop spans 15 amino acids. CDR3 protein: CASSQGPGSSYGYTF. CDR3 bases: TGCGCCAGCAGCCAAGGGCCCGGGTCCAGCTATGGCTACACCTTC.

This clone was seen a single time. V is TRBV14 and J is TRBJ2-7; TRBD2 agrees at 8 bases. Germline lookup yields CDR1 SGHDN and CDR2 FVKESK. Trimming took 4 bases from V and 3 from J; bases not matched to a gene: 5. This CDR3 region has 14 residues. The CDR3 protein is CASSLGLGNYEQYF. CDR3 bases: TGTGCCAGCAGCCTGGGACTAGGAAACTACGAGCAGTACTTC.

The J gene is TRBJ2-3, the V gene TRBV30, with D perhaps TRBD1 (6 bases). The CDR3 sequence is 13 residues long. The ends were cut back, 4 bases at V and 6 bases at J, with 14 bases in the middle. Germline V gene data show CDR1 as GTSNPN and CDR2 as SVGIG (reference sequence). CDR3 DNA: TGTGCCTGGACAGGGGCTAGGGGGGATACGCAGTATTTT. Translation gives CAWTGARGDTQYF.

V gene TRBV27 combines with J gene TRBJ2-1; 10 nucleotides line up with TRBD2. V was clipped by 1 base and J by 10 bases; unmatched bases: 7. From germline, CDR1 is MNHEY and CDR2 SMNVEV (reference sequence). The CDR3 has 15 amino acids. The DNA of the CDR3 is TGTGCCAGCAGTTTATTAAGCGGGGGGGCTCGGGAGCAGTTCTTC. Translated, it gives CASSLLSGGAREQFF.

CDR3 sequence reads: CASSVRLAGVPDTQYF. CDR3 sequence (DNA): TGTGCCAGCAGCGTAAGACTAGCGGGGGTGCCAGATACGCAGTATTTT. This chain joins TRBV5-4 and TRBJ2-3; 12 nucleotides match TRBD2. The trim removed 4 bases at V and 4 bases at J, leaving 7 bases unmatched. The CDR3 has 16 residues. Germline assignment: CDR1 SGHNT and CDR2 YYREEE (reference sequence).

This clone showed up just once. V is TRBV19 and J is TRBJ1-1; 7 bases match TRBD1. Trimming took 9 bases from V and 4 from J; bases not matched to a gene: 5. This CDR3 region has 12 residues. Germline CDR1 is LNHDA and CDR2 is SQIVND (reference sequence). CDR3 coding DNA: TGTGCCAGCAGACAGGGAGGCACTGAAGCTTTCTTT. This gives the protein CASRQGGTEAFF. The full variable domain, rest sourced from reference TRBV19 and TRBJ1-1, is DGGITQSPKYLFRKEGQNVTLSCEQNLNHDAMYWYRQDPGQGLRLIYYSQIVNDFQKGDIAEGYSVSREKKESFPLTVTSAQKNPTAFYLCASRQGGTEAFFGQGTRLTVV.

Notes on this clone: The sample carries other DNA sequences with the same CDR3. This rearrangement joins TRBV11-2 to TRBJ2-7, with D perhaps matching TRBD2 (5 bases). V was trimmed by 7 bases and J by 3 bases, leaving 16 bases between them. CDR1 and CDR2 (germline): SGHAT, FQNNGV. This CDR3 has 14 amino acids. CDR3 coding DNA: TGTGCCAGCAAGCCGTCGGGGTACCACTACGAGCAGTACTTC. Its translation: CASKPSGYHYEQYF.

The gene calls are TRBV20-1 and TRBJ2-7, with TRBD2 matching over 10 bases. Germline-derived CDR1 and CDR2 are DFQATT and SNEGSKA (reference sequence). This CDR3 is built from 11 residues. The CDR3 loop is CSVAGGYEQYF. The CDR3 bases are TGCAGCGTAGCGGGGGGATACGAGCAGTACTTC.

The chain recombines TRBV2 with TRBJ2-1, with TRBD2 identical over 11 bases. The CDR3 consists of 14 residues. With 6 bases clipped from V and 8 bases from J, the junction kept 6 bases outside the gene matches. Germline V gives CDR1 SNHLY, CDR2 FYNNEI. CDR3 DNA sequence: TGTGCCAGCAGGGCTAGCGGGGGGAGGGATGAGCAGTTCTTC. Its protein is CASRASGGRDEQFF.

In this sample, this clone turned up once. The chain joins TRBV7-9 to TRBJ2-7; TRBD2 aligns across 8 bases. The V and J ends lost 9 bases and 3 bases, in that order; junction bases with no gene match: 7. Germline lookup yields CDR1 SEHNR and CDR2 FQNEAQ (reference sequence). The CDR3 runs 13 residues. The CDR3 loop reads CASRGGRHYEQYF. The CDR3 coding sequence is TGTGCCAGTCGGGGGGGCCGTCACTACGAGCAGTACTTC. Full variable domain (remainder filled in from reference TRBV7-9 and TRBJ2-7): DTGVSQNPRHKITKRGQNVTFRCDPISEHNRLYWYRQTLGQGPEFLTYFQNEAQLEKSRLLSDRFSAERPKGSFSTLEIQRTEQGDSAMYLCASRGGRHYEQYFGPGTRLTVT.

The V gene is TRBV27, the J gene TRBJ1-2, with 11 bases lining up with TRBD1. The V segment lost 3 bases and the J segment 7 bases; nucleotides outside the gene matches: 7. CDR1 MNHEY and CDR2 SMNVEV come from the germline V gene (reference sequence). This CDR3 has 15 residues. This chain's CDR3 is CASSLGGGTGGGYTF. The CDR3, as DNA: TGTGCCAGCAGTTTGGGTGGCGGGACAGGGGGTGGCTACACCTTC.

This clone was counted a single time. The CDR3 region has the DNA TGTGCCAGCAGTTCCGGGGTACGGGAAAAACTGTTTTTT. It specifies CASSSGVREKLFF. This sequence joins TRBV6-6 and TRBJ1-4; D ambiguous. Germline loops: CDR1 MNHNY, CDR2 SVGAGI (reference sequence). V lost 4 bases and J 8 bases, leaving 11 bases between the germline ends. The CDR3 is 13 residues long.

The chain is built from TRBV7-2 and TRBJ2-1; 7 bases align to TRBD1. This CDR3 spans 14 amino acids. Germline V CDR1 and CDR2: SGHTA, FQGNSA. J lost 5 bases, V lost 2 bases, and 3 bases had no gene match. The CDR3 is CASSLQGTDNEQFF. CDR3 sequence (DNA): TGTGCCAGCAGCTTACAGGGGACAGACAATGAGCAGTTCTTC.

This rearrangement joins TRBV6-5 to TRBJ2-7; tentative D call: TRBD1 (5 bases). Between the trimmed V and J ends, which lost 5 bases and 2 bases, there was a span of 13 bases. Germline V gene sequence: CDR1 MNHEY, CDR2 SVGAGI. The CDR3 contains 14 residues. The CDR3 is CASSAKWGPYEQYF. DNA of the CDR3: TGTGCCAGCAGTGCCAAGTGGGGCCCCTACGAGCAGTACTTC.

This chain uses TRBV19 with TRBJ2-7, with unresolved D. Trimming took 5 bases from V and 0 from J, leaving 8 bases between them. This CDR3 is 13 amino acids long. CDR1 and CDR2 from the germline V gene are LNHDA and SQIVND (reference sequence). The DNA of the CDR3 is TGTGCCAGTAGTCACAGTGGCTCCTACGAGCAGTACTTC. It codes for CASSHSGSYEQYF.

This chain connects TRBV27 to TRBJ2-7; the D is unclear. The germline V and J ends were trimmed by 4 bases and 4 bases, with 8 bases remaining between them. Germline values: CDR1 MNHEY, CDR2 SMNVEV (reference sequence). The CDR3 spans 12 residues. In DNA, the CDR3 is TGTGCCAGCAGTTCGCGTTTATACGAGCAGTACTTC. Amino acid sequence: CASSSRLYEQYF.

This chain joins TRBV7-9 and TRBJ1-1; no clear D gene. The germline CDR1 and CDR2 sequences are SEHNR and FQNEAQ (reference sequence). This CDR3 spans 13 amino acids. Trimming took off 1 base at V and 6 bases at J, with 9 bases between the two ends. The CDR3 loop reads CASSLEEGSEAFF. CDR3 bases: TGTGCCAGCAGCTTAGAGGAGGGTTCTGAAGCTTTCTTT.

The rearrangement joins TRBV7-9 to TRBJ2-7, with 10 bases lining up with TRBD2. J lost 2 bases, V lost 1 base, and 5 bases had no gene match. The germline gives CDR1 SEHNR, CDR2 FQNEAQ (reference sequence). The CDR3 is 16 residues long. In DNA, the CDR3 is TGTGCCAGCAGCTTAGTCACTAGCGGGGTGGCCTACGAGCAGTACTTC. It encodes CASSLVTSGVAYEQYF.

The chain joins TRBV4-3 to TRBJ1-2; D call uncertain. Germline CDR1 and CDR2: LGHNA and YSLEER. V was shortened by 4 bases and J by 6 bases, with 21 bases between the two germline ends. The CDR3 length is 16 residues. CDR3: CASSPELTWPVDGYTF. In DNA form, the CDR3 reads TGCGCCAGCAGCCCAGAACTGACTTGGCCTGTGGATGGCTACACCTTC.

V is TRBV30 and J is TRBJ1-5; no reliable D call. Germline V lookup: CDR1 GTSNPN, CDR2 SVGIG (reference sequence). There are 13 residues in the CDR3. V was clipped by 5 bases and J by 4 bases, with 12 bases between them. The CDR3 loop is CAWGDSENQPQHF. As DNA, the CDR3 is TGTGCCTGGGGCGACTCAGAGAATCAGCCCCAGCATTTT.

The V gene is TRBV13, the J gene TRBJ2-2, with D maybe TRBD2 (7 bases). Germline loops: CDR1 PRHDT, CDR2 FYEKMQ (reference sequence). CDR3 length equals 15 residues. Between the trimmed V and J ends, which lost 2 bases and 4 bases, there was a span of 11 bases. The CDR3 reads CASSLRGAGTGELFF. For the CDR3, the DNA is TGTGCCAGCAGCTTACGGGGGGCCGGCACCGGGGAGCTGTTTTTT.

With respect to this clone: Other nucleotide sequences from this sample produce the same CDR3. The V call is TRBV13, the J call TRBJ2-7, with D possibly being TRBD2 (6 bases). Trimming left V 3 bases short and J 0 bases short, with 6 bases between. The CDR3 contains 13 residues. Germline CDR1 is PRHDT and CDR2 is FYEKMQ (reference sequence). CDR3 DNA sequence: TGTGCCAGCAGCTTGGGGGGCTCCTACGAGCAGTACTTC. Translation: CASSLGGSYEQYF.

This rearrangement joins TRBV4-3 to TRBJ2-1; 8 bases fit TRBD2. This CDR3 is built from 15 residues. Germline V gene data show CDR1 as LGHNA and CDR2 as YSLEER. V lost 6 bases, J lost 8 bases, and 12 bases stayed unmatched. Written as DNA, the CDR3 is TGCGCCAGCAGTTATTCGGGGCGGGGGGTGGATGAGCAGTTCTTC. Translation: CASSYSGRGVDEQFF.

V and J are TRBV4-3 and TRBJ2-1, with D perhaps matching TRBD1 (7 bases). This CDR3 is 14 amino acids long. Deletions cut 4 bases from V and 4 bases from J, with 11 bases between. Germline V CDR1 and CDR2: LGHNA, YSLEER. CDR3 residues: CASSPRGAYNEQFF. CDR3 nucleotides: TGCGCCAGCAGCCCCAGGGGGGCATACAATGAGCAGTTCTTC.

This chain connects TRBV4-1 to TRBJ2-3; 13 nucleotides agree with TRBD2. The CDR3 loop spans 18 amino acids. Germline CDR1 is MGHRA and CDR2 is YSYEKL. The V and J ends lost 0 bases and 2 bases, in that order; junction bases with no gene match: 5. The CDR3 loop is CASSQEGLAGAFTDTQYF. The CDR3 DNA reads TGCGCCAGCAGCCAAGAAGGACTAGCGGGGGCATTCACAGATACGCAGTATTTT.